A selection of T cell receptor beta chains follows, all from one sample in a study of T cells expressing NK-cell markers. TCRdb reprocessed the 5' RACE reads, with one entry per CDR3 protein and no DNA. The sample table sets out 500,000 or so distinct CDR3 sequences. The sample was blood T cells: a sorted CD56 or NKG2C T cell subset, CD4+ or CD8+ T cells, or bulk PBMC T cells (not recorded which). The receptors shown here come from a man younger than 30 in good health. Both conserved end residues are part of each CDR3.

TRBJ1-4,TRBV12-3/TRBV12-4,CASSLGVGVGNEKLFF
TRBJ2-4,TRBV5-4,CASSLGTGENIQYF
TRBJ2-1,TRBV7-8,CASSLATSGRRGSYNEQFF
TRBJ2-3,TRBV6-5,CASSNRGPSTDTQYF
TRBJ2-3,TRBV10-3,CAISETWTSTDTQYF
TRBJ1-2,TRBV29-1,CSVGDRASGYTF
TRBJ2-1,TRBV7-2,CASSPMAVEQFF
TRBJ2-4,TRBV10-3,CASRMDETKNIQYF
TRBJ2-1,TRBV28,CASRERGTYNEQFF
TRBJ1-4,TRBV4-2,CASSQDTRGRDEKLFF
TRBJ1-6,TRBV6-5,CASSYPSVPRGDSPLHF
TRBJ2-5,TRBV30,CAWSVLAGGPSETQYF
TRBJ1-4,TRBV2,CASSEWAPGEKLFF
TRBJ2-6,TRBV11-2,CASARISGANVLTF
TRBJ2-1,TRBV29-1,CSVAVRGESYNEQFF
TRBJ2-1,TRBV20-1,CSARGLSGEQFF
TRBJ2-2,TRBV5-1,CASSLRDRGTGELFF
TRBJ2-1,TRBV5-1,CASSSAAYNEQFF
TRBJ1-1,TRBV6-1,CASGDRVNTEAFF
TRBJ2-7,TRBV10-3,CAISDSRAGSKEQYF
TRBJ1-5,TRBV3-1,CASSSLTGSNQPQHF
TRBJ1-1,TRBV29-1,CSILRDREAEAFF
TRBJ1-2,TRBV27,CASSLSGGGYTF
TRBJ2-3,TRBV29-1,CSAGTARDTQYF
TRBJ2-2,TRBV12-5,CASGLISSGTSGRNTGELFF
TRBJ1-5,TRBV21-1,CASPSTFGTPYSNQPQHF
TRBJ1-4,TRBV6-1,CASTSGSSEKLFF
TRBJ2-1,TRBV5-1,CASSLGTPASYNEQFF
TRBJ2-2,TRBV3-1,CASSPDQASGTGELFF
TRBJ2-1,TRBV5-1,CASSPSPTSGSWNEQFF
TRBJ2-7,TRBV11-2,CASSLVTGGSYEQYF
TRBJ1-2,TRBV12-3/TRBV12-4,CASSTNRGRRGYGYTF
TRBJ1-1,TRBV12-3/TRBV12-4,CASSFAPTTEAFF
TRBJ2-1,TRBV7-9,CASSRLLAGGSREQFF
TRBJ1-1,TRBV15,CATSRDRGMTTEAFF
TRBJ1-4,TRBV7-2,CASSDPTIANEKLFF
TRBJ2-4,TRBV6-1,CASSNNLGGQNIQYF
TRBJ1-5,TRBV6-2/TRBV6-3,CASRGTGGIFDQPQHF
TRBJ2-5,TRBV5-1,CASSAGTTQETQYF
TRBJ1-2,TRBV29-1,CSVDAQGKDYGYTF
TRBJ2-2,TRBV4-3,CASSQEGTPQAGELFF
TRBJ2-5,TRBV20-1,CSARDSPGMQETQYF
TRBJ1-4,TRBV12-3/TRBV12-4,CASSLGRVEKLFF
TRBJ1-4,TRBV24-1,CATAKTGENEKLFF
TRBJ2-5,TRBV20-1,CSAGLGLQETQYF
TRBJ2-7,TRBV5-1,CASRARGYEQYF
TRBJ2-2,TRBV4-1,CASSQEFGLAGDTGELFF
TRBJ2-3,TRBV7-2,CASSARRAEDTQYF